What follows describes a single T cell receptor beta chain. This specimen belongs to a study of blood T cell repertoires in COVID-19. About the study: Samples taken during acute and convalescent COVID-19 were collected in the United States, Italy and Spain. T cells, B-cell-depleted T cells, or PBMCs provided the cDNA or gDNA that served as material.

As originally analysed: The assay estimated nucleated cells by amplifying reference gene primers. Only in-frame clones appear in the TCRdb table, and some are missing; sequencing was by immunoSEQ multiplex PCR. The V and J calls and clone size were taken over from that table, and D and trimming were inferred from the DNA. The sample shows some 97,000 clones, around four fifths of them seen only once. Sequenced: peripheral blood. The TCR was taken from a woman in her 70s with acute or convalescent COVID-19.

The CDR3: CASSPSGGLAKNIQYF. As DNA, the CDR3 is TGTGCCAGCAGCCCTAGCGGGGGGCTAGCCAAAAACATTCAGTACTTC. The J gene is TRBJ2-4, the V gene TRBV4-2; 11 nucleotides match TRBD2. This CDR3 spans 16 amino acids. The V and J ends lost 4 bases and 0 bases, in that order; junction bases with no gene match: 2. Germline CDR1 reads LGHNA; CDR2 reads YNFKEQ.